Sequencing of this T cell receptor (beta chain) was carried out in a study of radiotherapy plus CTLA-4 blockade in lung cancer. Assay: immunoSEQ multiplex PCR; the TCRdb copy retains only in-frame clones and omits some. The data contain 100,000 to 150,000 clones, more than 65% of them singletons. Comments on this clone: Its cognate antigen is unknown.

J lost 4 bases, V lost 8 bases, and 7 bases had no gene match. CDR1 and CDR2 (germline): MNHEY, SVGAGI. CDR3 size: 13 residues. Chemo-refractory metastatic non-small-cell lung cancer patients underwent focal radiation alongside CTLA-4 blockade with ipilimumab. Study observations and caveats: Blood TCR clones of tumor origin expanded after radiotherapy plus ipilimumab.

The sample here was peripheral blood, taken from a patient treated with radiotherapy plus ipilimumab. This chain connects TRBV6-5 to TRBJ1-1, with 7 bases matching TRBD1. The origin of this receptor is a human donor with non-small cell lung cancer who had a partial response to radiotherapy plus ipilimumab. In DNA, the CDR3 is TGTGCCAGCGAGGACAGGCCAGGCACTGAAGCTTTCTTT. Translating it yields CASEDRPGTEAFF.